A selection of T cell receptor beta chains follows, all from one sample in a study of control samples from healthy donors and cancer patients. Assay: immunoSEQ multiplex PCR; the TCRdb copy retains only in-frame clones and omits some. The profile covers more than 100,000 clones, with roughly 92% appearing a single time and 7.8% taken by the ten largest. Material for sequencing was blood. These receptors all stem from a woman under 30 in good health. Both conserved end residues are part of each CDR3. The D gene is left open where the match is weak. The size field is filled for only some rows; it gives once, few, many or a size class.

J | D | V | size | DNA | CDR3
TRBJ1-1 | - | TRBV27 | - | TGTGCCAGCAGTTTATGGGCCACTGAAGCTTTCTTT | CASSLWATEAFF
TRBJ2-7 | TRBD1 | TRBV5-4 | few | TGTGCCAGCAGCCGCCCGGGACAGGGAACGAACGAGCAGTACTTC | CASSRPGQGTNEQYF
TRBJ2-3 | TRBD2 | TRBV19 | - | TGTGCCAGTAGCCGGGGGGACACAGATACGCAGTATTTT | CASSRGDTDTQYF
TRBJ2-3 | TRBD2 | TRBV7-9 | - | TGTGCCAGCAGCTCCCGGACTAGCCGAAAGGACACAGATACGCAGTATTTT | CASSSRTSRKDTDTQYF
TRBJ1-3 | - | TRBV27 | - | TGTGCCAGCAGTTTGGGTGAGGGGAGCTCTGGAAACACCATATATTTT | CASSLGEGSSGNTIYF
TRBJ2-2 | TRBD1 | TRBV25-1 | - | TGTGCCAGCAGCGCCGTCCGGGACAGCGCGAACACCGGGGAGCTGTTTTTT | CASSAVRDSANTGELFF
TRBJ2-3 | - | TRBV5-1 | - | TGCGCCAGCAGTCCGTGGAGGCGAACAGATACGCAGTATTTT | CASSPWRRTDTQYF
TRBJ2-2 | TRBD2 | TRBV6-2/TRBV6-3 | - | TGTGCCAGCAGTGGGGACTACCTTAACACCGGGGAGCTGTTTTTT | CASSGDYLNTGELFF
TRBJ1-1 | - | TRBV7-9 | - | TGTGCCAGCAGCTTAGGATCGGGTATGGTTGAAGCTTTCTTT | CASSLGSGMVEAFF
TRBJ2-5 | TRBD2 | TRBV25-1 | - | TGTGCCAGCAGTTCTCTAGCGGGAGTTCAAGAGACCCAGTACTTC | CASSSLAGVQETQYF
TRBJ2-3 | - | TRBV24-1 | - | TGTGCCACCAGTGACCCGACAGACCCAGCGGGTTACAGCACAGATACGCAGTATTTT | CATSDPTDPAGYSTDTQYF
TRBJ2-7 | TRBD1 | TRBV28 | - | TGTGCCAGCAGGACAGGGGGTTCCTACGAGCAGTACTTC | CASRTGGSYEQYF
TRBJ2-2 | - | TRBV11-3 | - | TGTGCCAGCAGCTTAACGGGTAACACCGGGGAGCTGTTTTTT | CASSLTGNTGELFF
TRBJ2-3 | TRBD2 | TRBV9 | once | TGTGCCAGCAGCGAGGCGGGGGGGCCCCCACAGGATACGCAGTATTTT | CASSEAGGPPQDTQYF
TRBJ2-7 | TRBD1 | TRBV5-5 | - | TGTGCCAGCAGCGATCCCGGGACAGGGAACTACTACGAGCAGTACTTC | CASSDPGTGNYYEQYF
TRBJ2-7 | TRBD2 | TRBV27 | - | TGTGCCAGCAGTTCTAGCGGGAGTTTTCTCGGCGAGCAGTACTTC | CASSSSGSFLGEQYF
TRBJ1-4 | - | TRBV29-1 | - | TGCAGCGTTGAAGACCCGGACAGTATGGGGGAAAAACTGTTTTTT | CSVEDPDSMGEKLFF
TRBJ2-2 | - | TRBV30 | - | TGTGCCTGGAGGGCGCCTGGCGGCAGAACCGGGGAGCTGTTTTTT | CAWRAPGGRTGELFF
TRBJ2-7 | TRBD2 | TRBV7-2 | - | TGTGCCAGCAGCCCAAGTGGGACTAGCGGGAGACGGCAGTACTTC | CASSPSGTSGRRQYF
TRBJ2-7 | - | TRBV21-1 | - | TGTGCCAGCAGCAAAGGGACTAGCGGGACATACGAGCAGTACTTC | CASSKGTSGTYEQYF